This T cell receptor (beta chain) was sequenced in a study of blood T cells in healthy people across ages. For the second PCR, which ran for about 7 to 11 cycles, a sample-barcoded 5' primer and a J-beta primer mix were used. One entry per CDR3 protein results from TCRdb running MiXCR on the 5' RACE reads. Seen here are approximately 1.5 million distinct CDR3 sequences, 30% to 35% observed once, and the top ten hold roughly 12%. This CDR3 is built from 14 residues. From germline, CDR1 is MNHEY and CDR2 SMNVEV (reference sequence). The V gene is TRBV27, the J gene TRBJ2-5; D remains unclear. The J call may be mistaken, given a closer DNA end match to TRBJ2-7. The sequenced sample consisted of blood. This TCR was sampled from a woman in her twenties or thirties in good health. The CDR3 spells CASSFQDGSYEQYF. CDR3 nucleotide sequence: TGTGCCAGCAGTTTCCAGGACGGGTCCTACGAGCAGTACTTC.